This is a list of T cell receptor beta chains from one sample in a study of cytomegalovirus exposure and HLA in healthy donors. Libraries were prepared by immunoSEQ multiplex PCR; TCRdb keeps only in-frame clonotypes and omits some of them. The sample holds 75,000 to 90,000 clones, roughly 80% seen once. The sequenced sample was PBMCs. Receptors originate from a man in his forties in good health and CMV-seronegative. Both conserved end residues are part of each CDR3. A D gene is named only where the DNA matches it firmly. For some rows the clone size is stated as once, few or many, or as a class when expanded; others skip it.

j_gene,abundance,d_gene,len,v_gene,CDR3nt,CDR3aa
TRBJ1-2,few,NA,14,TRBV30,TGTGCCTGGAGGACCGAGCGGGGTGGCTATGGCTACACCTTC,CAWRTERGGYGYTF
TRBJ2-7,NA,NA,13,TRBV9,TGTGCCAGCTCCCAAGAGATCGCCTACGAGCAGTACTTC,CASSQEIAYEQYF
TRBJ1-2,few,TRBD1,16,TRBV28,TGTGCCAGCAGTTTCCCCGATTTGACAGGGCGGAATGGCTACACCTTC,CASSFPDLTGRNGYTF
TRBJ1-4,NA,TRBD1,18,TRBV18,TGTGCCAGCTCACAACCTACCGGGACAGGGGGAAACGATGAAAAACTGTTTTTT,CASSQPTGTGGNDEKLFF
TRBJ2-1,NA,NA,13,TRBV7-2,TGTGCCAGCAGACCGTCCTATTACAATGAGCAGTTCTTC,CASRPSYYNEQFF
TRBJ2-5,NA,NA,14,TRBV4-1,TGCGCCAGCAGCCATGGGCCTATCCAAGAGACCCAGTACTTC,CASSHGPIQETQYF
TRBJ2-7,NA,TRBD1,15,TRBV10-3,TGTGCCATCAGTGATTTCGAGACAGGGGAGTACGAGCAGTACTTC,CAISDFETGEYEQYF
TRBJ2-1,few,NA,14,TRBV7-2,TGTGCCAGCAGAGGCCACCGGGAGCCCAATGAGCAGTTCTTC,CASRGHREPNEQFF
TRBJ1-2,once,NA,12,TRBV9,TGTGCCAGTAGCTCCTATAGCGGCGGCTACACCTTC,CASSSYSGGYTF
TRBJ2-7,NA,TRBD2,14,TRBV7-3,TGTGCCAGCAGCTTAGGCCCTAGCGGTTACGAGCAGTACTTC,CASSLGPSGYEQYF
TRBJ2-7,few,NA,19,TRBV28,TGTGCCAGCAGTTTTTCTTCTCTCGTGCCAGTCATAAGCTCCTACGAGCAGTACTTC,CASSFSSLVPVISSYEQYF
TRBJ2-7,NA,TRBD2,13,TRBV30,TGTGCCTGGAGTGGGGGTAGCGGGAGTCAGCAGTACTTC,CAWSGGSGSQQYF
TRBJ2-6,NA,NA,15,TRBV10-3,TGTGCCATCAGTGGTACAACCTCTGGGGCCAACGTCCTGACTTTC,CAISGTTSGANVLTF
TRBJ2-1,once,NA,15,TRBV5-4,TGTGCCAGCAGCTTCTCAGGTAGGGGGTCCAATGAGCAGTTCTTC,CASSFSGRGSNEQFF
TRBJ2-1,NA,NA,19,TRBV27,TGTGCCAGCAGGATAATCCGGGACCTAGGAGGGAGGAGGCGGGGTGAGCAGTTCTTC,CASRIIRDLGGRRRGEQFF
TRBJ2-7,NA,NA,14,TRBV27,TGTGCCAGCACCTCCCCGGGACTTCCCTACGAGCAGTACTTC,CASTSPGLPYEQYF
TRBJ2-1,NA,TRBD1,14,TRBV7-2,TGTGCCAGCAGCCCCCCGGGACAGGGCAATGAGCAGTTCTTC,CASSPPGQGNEQFF
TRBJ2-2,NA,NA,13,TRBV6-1,TGTGCCAGCAGTCCACAGAACACCGGGGAGCTGTTTTTT,CASSPQNTGELFF
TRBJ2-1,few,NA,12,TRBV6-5,TGTGCCAGCAGCCCTTCAGGGAATGAGCAGTTCTTC,CASSPSGNEQFF
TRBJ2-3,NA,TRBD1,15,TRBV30,TGTGCCTGGAGTCCGGGACAGGGGGACACAGATACGCAGTATTTT,CAWSPGQGDTDTQYF
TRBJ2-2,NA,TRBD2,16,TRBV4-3,TGCGCCAGCAGCCAAGGGAGCGGGAGTCGGGCCGGGGAGCTGTTTTTT,CASSQGSGSRAGELFF
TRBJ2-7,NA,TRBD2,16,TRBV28,TGTGCCAGCAGTCCTATTACGGGAGGGACGGTTCTGGAGCAGTACTTC,CASSPITGGTVLEQYF
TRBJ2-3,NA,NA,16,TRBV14,TGTGCCAGCAGCTTAAGGGGGCCACGCGGGGCAGATACGCAGTATTTT,CASSLRGPRGADTQYF
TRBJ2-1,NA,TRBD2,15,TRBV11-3,TGTGCCAGCAGCTTAGGAGGACTAGCCTACAATGAGCAGTTCTTC,CASSLGGLAYNEQFF